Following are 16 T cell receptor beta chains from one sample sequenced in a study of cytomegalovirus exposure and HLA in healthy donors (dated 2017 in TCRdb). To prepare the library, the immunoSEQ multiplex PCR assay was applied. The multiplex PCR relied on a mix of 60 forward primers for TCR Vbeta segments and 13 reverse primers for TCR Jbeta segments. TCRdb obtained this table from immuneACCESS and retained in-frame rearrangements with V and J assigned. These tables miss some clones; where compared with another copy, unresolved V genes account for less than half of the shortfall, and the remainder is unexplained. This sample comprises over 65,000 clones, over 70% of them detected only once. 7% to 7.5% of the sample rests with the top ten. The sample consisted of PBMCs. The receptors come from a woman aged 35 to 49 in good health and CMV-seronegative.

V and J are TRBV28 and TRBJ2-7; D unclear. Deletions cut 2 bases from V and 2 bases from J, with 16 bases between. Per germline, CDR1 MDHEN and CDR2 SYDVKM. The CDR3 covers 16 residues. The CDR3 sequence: CASSLSGGYTTYEQYF. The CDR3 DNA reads TGTGCCAGCAGTTTAAGTGGCGGCTACACAACCTACGAGCAGTACTTC.

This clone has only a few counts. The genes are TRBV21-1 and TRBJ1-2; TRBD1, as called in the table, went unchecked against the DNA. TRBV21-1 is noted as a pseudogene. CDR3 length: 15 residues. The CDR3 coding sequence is TGTGCCAGCAGCAAAGAGGTAGGGGGCAGCTATGGCTACACCTTC. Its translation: CASSKEVGGSYGYTF.

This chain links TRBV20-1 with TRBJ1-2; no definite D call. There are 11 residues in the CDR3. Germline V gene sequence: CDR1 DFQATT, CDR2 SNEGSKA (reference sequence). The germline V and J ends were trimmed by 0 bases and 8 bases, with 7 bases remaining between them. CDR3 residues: CSARDGRGYTF. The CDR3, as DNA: TGCAGTGCTAGAGATGGCCGAGGCTACACCTTC.

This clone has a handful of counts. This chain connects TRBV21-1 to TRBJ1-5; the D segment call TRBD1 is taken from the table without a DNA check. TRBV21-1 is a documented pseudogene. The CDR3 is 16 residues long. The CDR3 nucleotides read TGTGCCAGCAGCACAGGGGGCCCCTATAGCAATCAGCCCCAGCATTTT. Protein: CASSTGGPYSNQPQHF.

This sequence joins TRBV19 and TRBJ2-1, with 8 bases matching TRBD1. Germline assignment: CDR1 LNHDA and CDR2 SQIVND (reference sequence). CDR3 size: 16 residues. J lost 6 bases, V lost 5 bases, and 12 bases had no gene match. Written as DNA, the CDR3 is TGTGCCAGTAGTCCTCCCGGGACAGGCGACGTCAATGAGCAGTTCTTC. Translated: CASSPPGTGDVNEQFF.

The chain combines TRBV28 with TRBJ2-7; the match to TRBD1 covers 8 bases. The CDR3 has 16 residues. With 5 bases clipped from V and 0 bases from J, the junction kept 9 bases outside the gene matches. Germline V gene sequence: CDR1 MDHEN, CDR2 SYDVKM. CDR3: CASSDFSGTGSYEQYF. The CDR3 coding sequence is TGTGCCAGCAGTGACTTCTCCGGGACAGGCTCCTACGAGCAGTACTTC.

CDR3: CASSSRTASYEQYF. The CDR3 DNA is TGTGCCAGCAGCTCCCGGACAGCTTCCTACGAGCAGTACTTC. This chain joins TRBV5-4 and TRBJ2-7; possibly TRBD1 for D (6 bases). The V end lost 3 bases, the J end lost 1 base, and 11 bases lay between the germline ends. The CDR3 loop spans 14 amino acids. CDR1 is SGHNT and CDR2 is YYREEE in the germline V gene (reference sequence).

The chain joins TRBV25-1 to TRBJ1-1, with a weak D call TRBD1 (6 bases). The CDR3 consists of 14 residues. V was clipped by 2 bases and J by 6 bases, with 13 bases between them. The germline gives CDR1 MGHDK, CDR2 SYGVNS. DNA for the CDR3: TGTGCCAGCAGTGAACTGACAGGACTGCCTGAAGCTTTCTTT. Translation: CASSELTGLPEAFF.

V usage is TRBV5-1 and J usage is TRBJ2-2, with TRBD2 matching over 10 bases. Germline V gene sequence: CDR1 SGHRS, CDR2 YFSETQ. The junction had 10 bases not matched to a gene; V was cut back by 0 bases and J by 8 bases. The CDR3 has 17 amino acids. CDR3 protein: CASSLVLAGDAAGELFF. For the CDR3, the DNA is TGCGCCAGCAGCTTGGTTCTAGCGGGAGACGCGGCGGGGGAGCTGTTTTTT.

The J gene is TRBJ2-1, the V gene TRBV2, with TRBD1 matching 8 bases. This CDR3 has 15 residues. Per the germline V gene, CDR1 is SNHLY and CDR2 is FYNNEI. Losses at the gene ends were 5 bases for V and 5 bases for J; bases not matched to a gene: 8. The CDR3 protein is CASSIRGLADNEQFF. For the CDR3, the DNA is TGTGCCAGCAGTATCAGGGGGCTAGCCGACAATGAGCAGTTCTTC.

The CDR3 sequence is CASSFGTGGTGELFF. The CDR3 DNA reads TGTGCCAGCAGCTTCGGCACAGGGGGGACCGGGGAGCTGTTTTTT. The J gene is TRBJ2-2, the V gene TRBV7-7; 8 bases align to TRBD1. The CDR3 has 15 amino acids. Looked up from germline, CDR1 is SSHAT and CDR2 is FNYEAQ (reference sequence). Trimming took 3 bases from V and 5 from J; bases not matched to a gene: 5.

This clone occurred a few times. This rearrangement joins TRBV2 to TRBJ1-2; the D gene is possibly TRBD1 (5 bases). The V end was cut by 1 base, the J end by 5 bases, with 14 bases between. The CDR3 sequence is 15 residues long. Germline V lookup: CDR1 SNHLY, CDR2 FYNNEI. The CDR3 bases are TGTGCCAGCAGTGAAGGGCAGAACCCAGGGTATGGCTACACCTTC. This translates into CASSEGQNPGYGYTF.

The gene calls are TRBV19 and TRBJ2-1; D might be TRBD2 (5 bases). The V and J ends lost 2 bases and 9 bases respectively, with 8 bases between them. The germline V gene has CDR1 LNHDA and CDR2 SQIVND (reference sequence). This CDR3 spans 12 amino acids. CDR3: CASSITSGEQFF. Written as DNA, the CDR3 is TGTGCCAGTAGTATAACCAGCGGTGAGCAGTTCTTC.

CDR3 amino acids: CASSLVGAVSGYTF. CDR3 nucleotides: TGTGCCAGCAGCTTAGTGGGGGCTGTGAGTGGCTACACCTTC. This sequence joins TRBV11-2 and TRBJ1-2; maybe TRBD1 (6 bases). Germline CDR1 reads SGHAT; CDR2 reads FQNNGV. This CDR3 comprises 14 residues. The V end was cut by 1 base, the J end by 7 bases, with 13 bases between.

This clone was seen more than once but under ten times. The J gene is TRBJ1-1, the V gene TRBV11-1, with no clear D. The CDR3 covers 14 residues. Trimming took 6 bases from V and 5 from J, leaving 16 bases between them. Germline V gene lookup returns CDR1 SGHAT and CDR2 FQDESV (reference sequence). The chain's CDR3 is CASRSGLGITEAFF. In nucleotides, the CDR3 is TGTGCCAGCAGATCCGGACTGGGGATAACTGAAGCTTTCTTT.

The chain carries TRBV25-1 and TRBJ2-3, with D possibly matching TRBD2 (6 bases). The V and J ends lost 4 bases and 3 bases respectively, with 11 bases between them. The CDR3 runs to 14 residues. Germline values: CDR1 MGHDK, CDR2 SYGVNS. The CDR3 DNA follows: TGTGCCAGCAGTGTTGTACTAGCAACAGATACGCAGTATTTT. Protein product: CASSVVLATDTQYF. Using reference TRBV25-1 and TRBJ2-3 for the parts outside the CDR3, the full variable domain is EADIYQTPRYLVIGTGKKITLECSQTMGHDKMYWYQQDPGMELHLIHYSYGVNSTEKGDLSSESTVSRIRTEHFPLTLESARPSHTSQYLCASSVVLATDTQYFGPGTRLTVL.